This TCR beta chain appears in the sequencing data of a study of CD8 T cells in ankylosing spondylitis. One entry per CDR3 protein results from TCRdb running MiXCR on the 5' RACE reads. Here the sample spans around 230,000 distinct CDR3 sequences, approximately 9% being singletons. This CDR3 comprises 13 residues. The V end was cut by 5 bases, the J end by 7 bases, with 12 bases between. This clonotype has a handful of counts. The antigen is undetermined. The study, taken as a whole, reports: CD8+ cells made up the disease-linked clones, which were relatively rare in peripheral blood. Certain motif variants had earlier been reported in reactive arthritis synovial fluid and blood. Several highly homologous variants formed a TCR beta motif that appeared characteristic of ankylosing spondylitis blood.

The sequencing sample was made of blood, either unsorted or a sorted T cell fraction (not recorded which). This TCR was recovered from a male donor with ankylosing spondylitis or in good health (not recorded which). The chain employs TRBV12-3 or TRBV12-4 and TRBJ1-5; the D is unclear. CDR3: CASSPMEGQPQHF. CDR3 DNA: TGTGCCAGCAGTCCGATGGAGGGCCAGCCCCAGCATTTT.